This paragraph covers one TCR beta chain sequence. Antigen unknown. It was RNA transcripts that yielded the amplified TCR beta CDR3 regions. The HTBI primer set drove a first-round RT-PCR of the TCR CDR3. One entry per CDR3 protein, called by TCRdb with MiXCR from the multiplex PCR reads. The sample has 660,000 or so distinct CDR3 sequences; 45% are singletons. Clinical symptoms, serum thyroxine and TRAb, thyroid ultrasound and orbital computed tomography together formed the diagnostic basis. These data originate in a study of T cells in Graves' hyperthyroidism and ophthalmopathy. General study results and limits: Ophthalmopathy got predicted by the model a median about six months before its onset. Blood also carried most thyroid clonotypes expanded above 0.001.

This CDR3 comprises 16 residues. J lost 8 bases, V lost 5 bases, and 18 bases had no gene match. Germline assignment: CDR1 SQVTM and CDR2 ANQGSEA. The sequence was collected from an adult man with Graves' disease, either hyperthyroidism or ophthalmopathy (not recorded which). Sequencing used peripheral blood or thyroid tissue (not recorded which). This rearrangement joins TRBV29-1 to TRBJ1-2, with 9 nucleotides matching TRBD1. CDR3 coding DNA: TGCAGCGTTCCCCAAATCTCGTCGGACAGGGGTGGGGGCTACACCTTC. Translation gives CSVPQISSDRGGGYTF.